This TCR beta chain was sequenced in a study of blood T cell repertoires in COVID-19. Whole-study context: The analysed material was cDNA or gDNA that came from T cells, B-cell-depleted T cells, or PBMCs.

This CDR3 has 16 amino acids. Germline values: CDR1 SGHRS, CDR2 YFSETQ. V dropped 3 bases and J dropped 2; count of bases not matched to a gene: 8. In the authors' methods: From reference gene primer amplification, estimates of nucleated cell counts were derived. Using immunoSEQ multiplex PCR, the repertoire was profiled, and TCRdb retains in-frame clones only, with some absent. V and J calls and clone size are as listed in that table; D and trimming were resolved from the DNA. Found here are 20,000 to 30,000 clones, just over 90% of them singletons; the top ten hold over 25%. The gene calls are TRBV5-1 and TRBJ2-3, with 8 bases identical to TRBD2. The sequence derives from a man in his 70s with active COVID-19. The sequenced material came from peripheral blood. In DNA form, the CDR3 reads TGCGCCAGCAGCTCAACTAGCGGACCCCTCACAGATACGCAGTATTTT. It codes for CASSSTSGPLTDTQYF.